Below, 20 T cell receptor beta chains from the same sample are listed, as sequenced in a study of cytomegalovirus exposure and HLA in healthy donors. Vbeta (60) and Jbeta (13) primers were used in the PCR. Sequencing used immunoSEQ multiplex PCR; TCRdb keeps in-frame clones, though not all of them. The sample has approximately 300,000 clones, around four fifths seen once; the top ten hold about 2%. What was sequenced was PBMCs. The source of these receptors is a woman between 35 and 50 years old in good health and CMV-seropositive.

The rearrangement uses TRBV19 and TRBJ1-1; TRBD1 matches at 7 bases. CDR3 length: 14 residues. CDR1 is LNHDA and CDR2 is SQIVND in the germline V gene (reference sequence). V was pared by 1 base and J by 8 bases, with 7 bases of the junction left unmatched. This CDR3 reads CASSIGSYRGEAFF. CDR3 in DNA: TGTGCCAGTAGTATAGGGTCCTACAGGGGCGAAGCTTTCTTT. The full variable domain, in which reference TRBV19 and TRBJ1-1 provide the parts outside the CDR3, is DGGITQSPKYLFRKEGQNVTLSCEQNLNHDAMYWYRQDPGQGLRLIYYSQIVNDFQKGDIAEGYSVSREKKESFPLTVTSAQKNPTAFYLCASSIGSYRGEAFFGQGTRLTVV.

This chain links TRBV5-1 with TRBJ2-7; tentative D call: TRBD1 (6 bases). CDR3 length: 14 amino acids. Germline assignment: CDR1 SGHRS and CDR2 YFSETQ. Trimming took 0 bases from V and 3 from J, leaving 10 bases between them. CDR3 loop: CASSLEGQDYEQYF. As DNA, the CDR3 is TGCGCCAGCAGCTTGGAGGGACAAGACTACGAGCAGTACTTC.

The chain recombines TRBV5-8 with TRBJ2-7, with 7 bases lining up with TRBD1. CDR1 SGHTS and CDR2 YDEGEE come from the germline V gene. The J segment lost 0 bases and the V segment lost 0 bases, leaving 6 bases of the junction unmatched. The length of the CDR3 is 16 residues. CDR3 nucleotide sequence: TGTGCCAGCAGCTTGGTTAGACAGGGAGACTCCTACGAGCAGTACTTC. Translating it yields CASSLVRQGDSYEQYF.

This clone was seen once. The chain couples TRBV28 to TRBJ2-1; possibly TRBD2 for D (5 bases). Germline CDR1 reads MDHEN; CDR2 reads SYDVKM. Trimming took 6 bases from V and 5 from J, leaving 11 bases between them. This CDR3 has 13 residues. In DNA form, the CDR3 reads TGTGCCAGCAGGTTGACGGGGAACAATGAGCAGTTCTTC. Residues: CASRLTGNNEQFF.

This clone was recorded a few times. J is TRBJ1-2 and V is TRBV6-5, with 10 bases that match TRBD1. This CDR3 comprises 15 residues. Germline V gene lookup returns CDR1 MNHEY and CDR2 SVGAGI. Losses at the gene ends were 0 bases for V and 4 bases for J; bases not matched to a gene: 2. The CDR3 spells CASSYSRTGGYGYTF. CDR3 nucleotide sequence: TGTGCCAGCAGTTACTCTCGGACAGGGGGCTATGGCTACACCTTC.

The rearrangement uses TRBV2 and TRBJ2-5, with TRBD1 matching 10 bases. The end of the DNA aligns better with TRBJ2-7, so the J call may be wrong. Germline CDR1 and CDR2: SNHLY and FYNNEI. The CDR3 contains 13 residues. The CDR3 DNA reads TGTGCCAGCACCGGGACAGGGGTCTACGAGCAGTACTTC. Residues: CASTGTGVYEQYF.

The chain has TRBV19 and TRBJ1-1; TRBD1 is a possible D gene (6 bases). The V gene's germline CDR1 is LNHDA and CDR2 SQIVND (reference sequence). The CDR3 totals 13 residues. Trimming stripped 3 bases from V and 9 bases from J, with 14 bases between. The CDR3 DNA is TGTGCCAGTAGTATTCCTGGGGGCATGAAAGCTTTCTTT. Translating it yields CASSIPGGMKAFF.

This clone came up once. The chain has TRBV7-2 and TRBJ2-1, with 7 bases that match TRBD2. This CDR3 spans 15 amino acids. Germline-derived CDR1 and CDR2 are SGHTA and FQGNSA. After removal of 5 bases from V and 3 bases from J, the junction contained 7 bases not matched to a gene. The CDR3 loop is CASSTLTGGYNEQFF. CDR3 in DNA: TGTGCCAGCAGCACCCTGACGGGAGGCTACAATGAGCAGTTCTTC. Full variable domain (rest looked up from reference TRBV7-2 and TRBJ2-1): GAGVSQSPSNKVTEKGKDVELRCDPISGHTALYWYRQSLGQGLEFLIYFQGNSAPDKSGLPSDRFSAERTGGSVSTLTIQRTQQEDSAVYLCASSTLTGGYNEQFFGPGTRLTVL.

The rearrangement uses TRBV30 and TRBJ1-1, with D possibly TRBD1 on 5 matching bases. V gave up 0 bases and J gave up 11 bases, with 10 bases separating them. Germline CDR1 reads GTSNPN; CDR2 reads SVGIG (reference sequence). This CDR3 is 11 amino acids long. The CDR3 is CAWSVQAAAFF. CDR3 sequence (DNA): TGTGCCTGGAGTGTACAGGCCGCTGCTTTCTTT.

The chain carries TRBV5-1 and TRBJ2-6; possibly TRBD2 for D (5 bases). V lost 0 bases and J lost 2, with 6 bases in between. CDR3 size: 15 residues. In germline, CDR1 is SGHRS, CDR2 YFSETQ. CDR3 region: CASSLGEPGANVLTF. The CDR3 bases are TGCGCCAGCAGCTTGGGGGAGCCTGGGGCCAACGTCCTGACTTTC.

The genes are TRBV5-1 and TRBJ2-5; maybe TRBD2 (6 bases). This CDR3 is built from 15 residues. Germline CDR1 SGHRS, CDR2 YFSETQ. V lost 0 bases and J 5 bases, leaving 14 bases between the germline ends. The DNA for the CDR3 is TGCGCCAGCAGCTTGGGGGCTAGCGTTTTGGAGACCCAGTACTTC. Its translation is CASSLGASVLETQYF.

On this clone itself: The same CDR3 arises from other DNA sequences in this sample as well. The chain carries TRBV10-3 and TRBJ2-7; 11 bases line up with TRBD2. V lost 0 bases, J lost 4 bases, and 8 bases stayed unmatched. In germline, CDR1 is ENHRY, CDR2 SYGVKD. The CDR3 contains 17 residues. The CDR3 reads CAISESAGTSGPYEQYF. CDR3 DNA sequence: TGTGCCATCAGTGAGTCAGCCGGGACTAGCGGCCCATACGAGCAGTACTTC.

The table lists this clone with a few counts. The chain recombines TRBV4-1 with TRBJ2-7; possibly TRBD1 for D (6 bases). The CDR3 runs to 15 residues. The germline V gene encodes CDR1 MGHRA and CDR2 YSYEKL. V was trimmed by 3 bases and J by 4 bases, leaving 16 bases between them. The CDR3 nucleotides read TGCGCCAGCAGCCATTCAGGGGTTGGGGCGTACGAGCAGTACTTC. The encoded protein is CASSHSGVGAYEQYF.

The V call is TRBV9, the J call TRBJ2-3; 7 bases map to TRBD1. After removal of 0 bases from V and 3 bases from J, the junction contained 4 bases not matched to a gene. Germline V gives CDR1 SGDLS, CDR2 YYNGEE. This CDR3 is 15 amino acids long. DNA for the CDR3: TGTGCCAGCAGCGTAGGGGCAGGGGGTACAGATACGCAGTATTTT. As protein: CASSVGAGGTDTQYF.

V usage is TRBV10-3 and J usage is TRBJ1-3, with D hard to call. This CDR3 region has 15 residues. Trimming removed 2 bases at V and 2 bases at J, with 10 bases between. Germline V gives CDR1 ENHRY, CDR2 SYGVKD. The CDR3 DNA reads as TGTGCCATCAGTGAGCTCGAGGGAGCTGGAAACACCATATATTTT. Amino acid sequence: CAISELEGAGNTIYF.

V and J are TRBV7-9 and TRBJ2-5, with D possibly being TRBD2 (5 bases). The germline CDR1 and CDR2 sequences are SEHNR and FQNEAQ (reference sequence). This CDR3 region has 15 residues. The V gene lost 5 bases and the J gene lost 2 bases, with 15 bases spanning the gap. The DNA of the CDR3 is TGTGCCAGCAGCCTCCCCCGGGGAGAGCAAGAGACCCAGTACTTC. Translation: CASSLPRGEQETQYF.

V and J are TRBV28 and TRBJ2-5; TRBD2 is a possible D gene (6 bases). This CDR3 is 15 amino acids long. V was shortened by 2 bases and J by 2 bases, with 12 bases between the two germline ends. Germline CDR1 is MDHEN and CDR2 is SYDVKM. The DNA of the CDR3 is TGTGCCAGCAGTTTAGGCGGGGCTAGACAAGAGACCCAGTACTTC. It codes for CASSLGGARQETQYF.

The chain carries TRBV5-1 and TRBJ1-1; no reliable D call. The CDR3 is made up of 13 amino acids. CDR1 and CDR2 (germline): SGHRS, YFSETQ. Trimming left V 0 bases short and J 8 bases short, with 11 bases between. CDR3 sequence reads: CASSLASAGEAFF. CDR3 coding DNA: TGCGCCAGCAGCTTGGCCTCGGCGGGCGAAGCTTTCTTT. Full variable domain (outside the CDR3, taken from reference TRBV5-1 and TRBJ1-1): KAGVTQTPRYLIKTRGQQVTLSCSPISGHRSVSWYQQTPGQGLQFLFEYFSETQRNKGNFPGRFSGRQFSNSRSEMNVSTLELGDSALYLCASSLASAGEAFFGQGTRLTVV.

The chain employs TRBV28 and TRBJ2-2, with TRBD2 matching over 8 bases. From germline, CDR1 is MDHEN and CDR2 SYDVKM. V dropped 6 bases and J dropped 6; count of bases not matched to a gene: 9. CDR3 length: 15 amino acids. The CDR3: CASSVPGLGAGELFF. As DNA, the CDR3 is TGTGCCAGCAGCGTCCCGGGACTAGGGGCCGGGGAGCTGTTTTTT.

The V gene is TRBV29-1, the J gene TRBJ2-3, with TRBD2 identical over 14 bases. The germline gives CDR1 SQVTM, CDR2 ANQGSEA. There are 15 residues in the CDR3. V lost 3 bases and J lost 3; bases outside the gene matches: 2. The CDR3: CSVEGTSGSTDTQYF. In nucleotides, the CDR3 is TGCAGCGTTGAGGGGACTAGCGGGAGTACAGATACGCAGTATTTT.